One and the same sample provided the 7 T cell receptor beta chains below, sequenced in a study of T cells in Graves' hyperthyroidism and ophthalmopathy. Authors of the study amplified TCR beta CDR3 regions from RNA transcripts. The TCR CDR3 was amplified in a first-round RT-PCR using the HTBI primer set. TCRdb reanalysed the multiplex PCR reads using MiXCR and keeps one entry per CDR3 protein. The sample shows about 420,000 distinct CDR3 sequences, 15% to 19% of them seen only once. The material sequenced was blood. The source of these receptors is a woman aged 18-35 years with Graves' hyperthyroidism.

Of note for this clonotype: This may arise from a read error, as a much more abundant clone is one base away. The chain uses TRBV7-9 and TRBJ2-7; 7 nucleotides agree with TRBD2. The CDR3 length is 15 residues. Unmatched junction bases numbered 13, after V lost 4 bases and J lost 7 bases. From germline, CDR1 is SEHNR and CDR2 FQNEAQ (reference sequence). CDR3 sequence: CASSSPTSRSGEQYF. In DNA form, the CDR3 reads TGTGCCAGCAGCTCGCCGACTAGCAGGAGCGGGGAGCAGTACTTC.

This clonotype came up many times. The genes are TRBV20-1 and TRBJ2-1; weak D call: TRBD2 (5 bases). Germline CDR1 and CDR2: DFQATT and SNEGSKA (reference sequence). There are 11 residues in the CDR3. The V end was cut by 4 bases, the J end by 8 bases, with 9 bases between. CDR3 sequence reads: CSAKKLDEQFF. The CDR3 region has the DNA TGCAGTGCTAAGAAACTAGATGAGCAGTTCTTC.

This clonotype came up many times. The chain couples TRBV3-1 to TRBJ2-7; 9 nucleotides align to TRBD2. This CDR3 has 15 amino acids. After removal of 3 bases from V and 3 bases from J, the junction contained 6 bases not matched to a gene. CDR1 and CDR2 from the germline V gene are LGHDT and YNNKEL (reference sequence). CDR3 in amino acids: CASSQQSGGIYEQYF. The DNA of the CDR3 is TGTGCCAGCAGCCAGCAAAGCGGGGGGATCTACGAGCAGTACTTC.

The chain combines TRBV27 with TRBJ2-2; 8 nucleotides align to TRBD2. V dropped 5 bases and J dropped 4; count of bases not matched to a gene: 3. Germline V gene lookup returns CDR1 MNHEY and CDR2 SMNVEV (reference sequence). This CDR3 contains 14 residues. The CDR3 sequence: CASSSGSGTGELFF. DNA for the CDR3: TGTGCCAGCAGTAGCGGGAGTGGCACCGGGGAGCTGTTTTTT.

CDR3 amino acids: CASSYSGRKSSGNTIYF. CDR3 DNA: TGTGCCAGCAGTTATTCCGGGAGGAAGAGCTCTGGAAACACCATATATTTT. This rearrangement joins TRBV6-2 or TRBV6-3 to TRBJ1-3; no clear D. Deletions cut 3 bases from V and 0 bases from J, with 15 bases between. The CDR3 has 17 residues. Germline CDR1 is MNHEY and CDR2 is SVGEGT.

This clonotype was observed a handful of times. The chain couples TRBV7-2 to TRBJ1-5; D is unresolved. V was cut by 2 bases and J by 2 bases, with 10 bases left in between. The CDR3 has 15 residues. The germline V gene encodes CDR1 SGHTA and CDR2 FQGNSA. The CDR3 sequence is CASSLYKGGNQPQHF. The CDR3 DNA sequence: TGTGCCAGCAGCTTATACAAGGGTGGCAATCAGCCCCAGCATTTT.

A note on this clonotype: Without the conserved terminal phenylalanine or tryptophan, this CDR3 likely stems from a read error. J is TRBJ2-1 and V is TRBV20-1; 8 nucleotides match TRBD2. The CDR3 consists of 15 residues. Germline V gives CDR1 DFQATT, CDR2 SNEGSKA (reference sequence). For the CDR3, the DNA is TGCAGCGCTAGAGATACCCAGCGGGAGTATTATGAGCAGTTCTGC. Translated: CSARDTQREYYEQFC.